This T cell receptor beta chain was retrieved from a study of blood T cells in healthy people across ages. General study points: With naive T cell percentage, TCR beta diversity showed a strong correlation. Estimated diversity, derived from one million T cells, was regarded as an underestimate.

The table lists this clonotype with a few counts. Its antigen is not known. A second PCR of about 7 to 11 cycles used a sample-barcoded 5' primer and a J-beta primer mix. Carrying 12 random nucleotides, a template-switch adaptor labeled each individual cDNA molecule. TCRdb passed the 5' RACE reads through MiXCR, listing each CDR3 protein once. The sample contains some 920,000 distinct CDR3 sequences, roughly half of which appear only once. The clonotype was recovered from a woman aged 60-75 years in good health. The sample consisted of blood.

The CDR3 coding sequence is TGTGCCAGCAGTACAGGGTCTACGGGAGATCGTGGAGCTTTCTTT. Encoded protein: CASSTGSTGDRGAFF. V and J are TRBV6-5 and TRBJ1-1, with TRBD1 as a possible D gene (6 bases). The CDR3 has 15 amino acids. Germline assignment: CDR1 MNHEY and CDR2 SVGAGI. Trimming cost V 5 bases and J 10 bases, with 23 bases left between them.